Following are 6 T cell receptor beta chains from one sample sequenced in a study of blood T cells in healthy people across ages. Primed by a sample-barcoded 5' primer and a J-beta primer mix, a second PCR proceeded for about 6 to 12 cycles. A single record per CDR3 protein comes from TCRdb applying MiXCR to the 5' RACE reads. The table shows about 1 million distinct CDR3 sequences, with under 45% occurring only once. Sequences were obtained from blood. The receptor source for this set is a woman aged 55-70 years in good health.

This clonotype was observed a few times. The V gene is TRBV7-8, the J gene TRBJ2-1; D not certain. This CDR3 comprises 14 residues. Germline V lookup: CDR1 SGHVS, CDR2 FQNEAQ. The V end was cut by 0 bases, the J end by 8 bases, with 11 bases between. This CDR3 is CASSLARTVDEQFF. CDR3 coding DNA: TGTGCCAGCAGCTTAGCCAGAACTGTGGATGAGCAGTTCTTC.

V and J are TRBV9 and TRBJ2-1, with D unclear. The CDR3 runs 15 residues. Trimming shortened V by 4 bases and J by 0 bases, and 11 bases separated the two germline ends. Germline CDR1 and CDR2: SGDLS and YYNGEE. CDR3 in DNA: TGTGCCAGCAGCATCGGATTACACTCCTACAATGAGCAGTTCTTC. It translates to CASSIGLHSYNEQFF.

This sequence joins TRBV10-3 and TRBJ1-1; D might be TRBD1 (5 bases). Looked up from germline, CDR1 is ENHRY and CDR2 is SYGVKD. There are 12 residues in the CDR3. V lost 9 bases to trimming and J lost 6 bases, with 14 bases between them. CDR3 DNA: TGTGCCATTAGAAGCGTCAGGGCTGAAGCTTTCTTT. Protein sequence: CAIRSVRAEAFF.

The genes are TRBV5-1 and TRBJ2-5, with 13 bases lining up with TRBD2. CDR1 is SGHRS, CDR2 YFSETQ, per germline. The J segment lost 5 bases and the V segment lost 4 bases, leaving 14 bases of the junction unmatched. The length of the CDR3 is 18 residues. CDR3 protein: CASSPGLAGSRGGETQYF. In DNA form, the CDR3 reads TGCGCCAGCAGCCCGGGACTAGCGGGATCCCGCGGCGGGGAGACCCAGTACTTC.

This clonotype has only a few counts. The chain recombines TRBV27 with TRBJ2-7; TRBD1 agrees at 10 bases. The CDR3 contains 14 residues. In germline, CDR1 is MNHEY, CDR2 SMNVEV (reference sequence). Trimming at V came to 8 bases and at J to 5 bases, leaving 9 bases not matched to a gene. The CDR3: CASRATGGLHEQYF. In DNA form, the CDR3 reads TGTGCCAGCCGGGCGACAGGGGGCTTACACGAGCAGTACTTC.

To note about this clonotype: A much larger clone differs from this one at a single base, so this may be a read error. The chain employs TRBV4-1 and TRBJ2-5; D perhaps matches TRBD2 (6 bases). V was shortened by 0 bases and J by 3 bases, with 17 bases between the two germline ends. This CDR3 has 17 residues. CDR1 MGHRA and CDR2 YSYEKL come from the germline V gene. Here the CDR3 DNA reads TGCGCCAGCAGCCAAGATTCGAGTTGCGGGATAAAAGAGACCCAGTACTTC. Its protein is CASSQDSSCGIKETQYF.